This section outlines one T cell receptor beta chain sequence together with its context. The sample originates from a study of blood T cell repertoires in COVID-19. The CDR3 is 14 amino acids. The ends were cut back, 0 bases at V and 11 bases at J, with 11 bases in the middle. CDR1 is MNHEY, CDR2 SVGEGT, per germline. Generated by immunoSEQ multiplex PCR, the TCRdb table keeps only in-frame clones and is missing some. This sample yields tens of thousands of clones, of which roughly 87% are seen a single time; approximately 9.8% belongs to the top ten. Sequences were obtained from peripheral blood. The sequence derives from a human donor in a cohort sampled during active COVID-19. This sequence joins TRBV6-2 or TRBV6-3 and TRBJ1-6; tentatively, D is TRBD1 (5 bases). The DNA of the CDR3 is TGTGCCAGCAGTTACTCGGGGGAGGGTACACCCCTCCACTTT. Translation: CASSYSGEGTPLHF.